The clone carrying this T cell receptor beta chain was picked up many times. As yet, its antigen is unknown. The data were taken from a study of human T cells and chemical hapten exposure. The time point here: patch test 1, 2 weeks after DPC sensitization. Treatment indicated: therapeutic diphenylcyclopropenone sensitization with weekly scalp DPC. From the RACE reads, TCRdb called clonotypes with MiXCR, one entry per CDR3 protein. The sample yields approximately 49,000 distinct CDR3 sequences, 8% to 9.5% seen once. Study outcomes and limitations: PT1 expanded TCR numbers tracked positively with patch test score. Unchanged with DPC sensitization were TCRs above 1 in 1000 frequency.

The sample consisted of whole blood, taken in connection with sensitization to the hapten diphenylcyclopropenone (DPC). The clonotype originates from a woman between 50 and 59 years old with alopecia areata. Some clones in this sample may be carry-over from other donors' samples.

The CDR3 DNA reads TGTGCCAGCAGCCCTACAGGGAATTCCCACGAGCAGTACTTC. Residues: CASSPTGNSHEQYF. The chain recombines TRBV11-3 with TRBJ2-7; D may be TRBD1 (6 bases). This CDR3 has 14 residues. The V end was cut by 5 bases, the J end by 5 bases, with 16 bases between. Germline loops: CDR1 SGHNT, CDR2 YENEEA.